Shown below are 6 T cell receptor beta chains from a single sample sequenced in a study of naive and memory T cell subsets. Treatment reported: skin biopsy from PPD injection site in Mantoux-positive individual. The library had UMIs added by 3' ligation of an oligonucleotide to TCR cDNA. Four PCR rounds used nested alpha and beta constant region primers plus the SP2 primer. TCRdb called the UMI-ligation and nested PCR reads again in MiXCR, with one record for every CDR3 protein. The sample lists around 33,000 distinct CDR3 sequences; about 6.2% were seen once. Material: skin, obtained from a tuberculin skin test site. These receptors originate from an adult in good health.

The rearrangement joins TRBV11-2 to TRBJ2-3; TRBD2 agrees at 9 bases. The V gene's germline CDR1 is SGHAT and CDR2 FQNNGV. This CDR3 comprises 15 residues. V was clipped by 6 bases and J by 2 bases; unmatched bases: 6. CDR3 sequence reads: CASRPAGGYTDTQYF. The CDR3 nucleotides are TGTGCCAGCAGACCAGCGGGGGGCTACACAGATACGCAGTATTTT.

This clonotype was recorded a few times. The chain uses TRBV7-9 and TRBJ2-2; the D is unclear. Germline-derived CDR1 and CDR2 are SEHNR and FQNEAQ (reference sequence). V lost 8 bases to trimming and J lost 4 bases, with 11 bases between them. This CDR3 region has 13 residues. CDR3 nucleotides: TGTGCCAGCGGGCTAGGTGCCACCGGGGAGCTGTTTTTT. Translation gives CASGLGATGELFF.

This clonotype showed up just a few times. The genes are TRBV11-2 and TRBJ1-1; D is undetermined. This CDR3 region has 15 residues. Trimming removed 1 base from V and 4 bases from J, with 13 bases in between. The germline V gene encodes CDR1 SGHAT and CDR2 FQNNGV. Here the CDR3 reads CASSLGAFGGTEAFF. CDR3 in DNA: TGTGCCAGCAGCTTAGGGGCCTTCGGTGGCACTGAAGCTTTCTTT.

The rearrangement joins TRBV27 to TRBJ1-1; D remains ambiguous. The V gene's germline CDR1 is MNHEY and CDR2 SMNVEV (reference sequence). Trimming took 2 bases from V and 4 from J, leaving 8 bases between them. CDR3 length equals 13 residues. CDR3 loop: CASSLGGATEAFF. In nucleotides, the CDR3 is TGTGCCAGCAGTTTAGGCGGAGCCACTGAAGCTTTCTTT.

This clonotype was recorded at least ten times. The J gene is TRBJ2-1, the V gene TRBV13; 15 bases agree with TRBD2. V lost 5 bases and J lost 8; bases outside the gene matches: 10. Per the germline V gene, CDR1 is PRHDT and CDR2 is FYEKMQ (reference sequence). This CDR3 is built from 17 residues. CDR3 in amino acids: CASSAGTSGGSRDEQFF. In nucleotides, the CDR3 is TGTGCCAGCAGCGCCGGGACTAGCGGGGGGAGCAGGGATGAGCAGTTCTTC.

Many counts were recorded for this clonotype. The rearrangement links TRBV12-5 to TRBJ2-3; the D is unclear. The CDR3 is 13 amino acids. V lost 4 bases and J lost 0, with 5 bases in between. Germline CDR1 reads LGHNT; CDR2 reads FRNRAP. The CDR3 nucleotides are TGTGCTAGTGGTTCCGACAGCACAGATACGCAGTATTTT. Its protein is CASGSDSTDTQYF.